This T cell receptor beta chain appears in the sequencing data of a study of cytomegalovirus exposure and HLA in healthy donors. Findings and limits, study-wide: At a 0.05 false discovery rate, a later analysis found 16,951 TCR beta sequences to be associated with HLA alleles. Follow-up analysis found HLA locus-dependent TCR association rates, highest for DRB1 and lowest for HLA-C. Listed as cytomegalovirus-associated were 164 TCR beta chains. The availability of immune exposure information extended only to CMV serostatus.

Researchers ran the PCR with 60 Vbeta and 13 Jbeta primers. Repertoires were generated with immunoSEQ multiplex PCR, while TCRdb's copy carries only in-frame clones and drops some. In all, the sample yields around 140,000 clones. On this clone itself: Its antigen is unidentified.

Material: PBMCs. This receptor was identified in a woman between 18 and 29 years old in good health and CMV-seronegative.

The CDR3 reads CASSRDRATNEKLFF. The DNA of the CDR3 is TGTGCCAGCAGCCGGGACAGGGCAACTAATGAAAAACTGTTTTTT. The V call is TRBV5-4, the J call TRBJ1-4, with 9 bases matching TRBD1. The V gene's germline CDR1 is SGHNT and CDR2 YYREEE (reference sequence). CDR3 length: 15 amino acids. The ends lost 4 bases at V and 0 bases at J; junction bases unmatched: 1.